These 17 T cell receptor beta chains came from one sample sequenced in a study of radiation and T cells in renal cell carcinoma. Repertoires were generated with immunoSEQ multiplex PCR, while TCRdb's copy carries only in-frame clones and drops some. The sample shows 100,000 to 150,000 clones, more than 75% of them seen only once. Stated time point: blood 2 weeks post-SBRT. As to treatment: 15 Gy SBRT to primary tumor, nephrectomy 4 weeks later. This specimen was blood, taken from a patient whose treatment included radiotherapy and nephrectomy. The receptors derive from a woman aged 70-85 years with renal cell carcinoma.

V and J are TRBV5-1 and TRBJ2-1; perhaps TRBD1 as D (5 bases). Per the germline V gene, CDR1 is SGHRS and CDR2 is YFSETQ. V was pared by 0 bases and J by 13 bases, with 11 bases between. The CDR3 sequence is 12 residues long. The CDR3 DNA reads TGCGCCAGCAGCTTGGTAGGGGCAGAACAGTTCTTC. Translation: CASSLVGAEQFF. The full variable domain, completed using reference TRBV5-1 and TRBJ2-1, is KAGVTQTPRYLIKTRGQQVTLSCSPISGHRSVSWYQQTPGQGLQFLFEYFSETQRNKGNFPGRFSGRQFSNSRSEMNVSTLELGDSALYLCASSLVGAEQFFGPGTRLTVL.

The chain joins TRBV28 to TRBJ1-3, with D unresolved. V was clipped by 4 bases and J by 1 base, with 11 bases between them. There are 15 residues in the CDR3. Germline values: CDR1 MDHEN, CDR2 SYDVKM. CDR3 in amino acids: CASSSAGRSGNTIYF. CDR3 nucleotide sequence: TGTGCCAGCAGTTCAGCCGGGAGATCTGGAAACACCATATATTTT.

The V gene is TRBV14, the J gene TRBJ2-1; D not resolved. V dropped 1 base and J dropped 8 bases, with 6 bases sitting between them. The germline gives CDR1 SGHDN, CDR2 FVKESK. CDR3 length equals 12 residues. The CDR3 coding sequence is TGTGCCAGCAGCCAAGGGTATGATGAGCAGTTCTTC. Residues: CASSQGYDEQFF. Drawing the rest from reference TRBV14 and TRBJ2-1, the complete variable domain is EAGVTQFPSHSVIEKGQTVTLRCDPISGHDNLYWYRRVMGKEIKFLLHFVKESKQDESGMPNNRFLAERTGGTYSTLKVQPAELEDSGVYFCASSQGYDEQFFGPGTRLTVL.

The chain uses TRBV14 and TRBJ1-5; no clear D gene. The CDR3 runs to 12 residues. Germline V CDR1 and CDR2: SGHDN, FVKESK. Trimming cost V 0 bases and J 7 bases, with 4 bases left between them. CDR3 loop: CASSQDDQPQHF. The DNA for the CDR3 is TGTGCCAGCAGCCAAGATGACCAGCCCCAGCATTTT.

The V and J genes are TRBV7-9 and TRBJ2-3, with D possibly being TRBD2 (6 bases). V was pared by 5 bases and J by 7 bases, with 16 bases between. Germline V gene lookup returns CDR1 SEHNR and CDR2 FQNEAQ (reference sequence). The length of the CDR3 is 14 residues. The CDR3 loop is CASSPLTSTYTQYF. Written as DNA, the CDR3 is TGTGCCAGCAGCCCCCTCACTAGCACGTATACGCAGTATTTT.

The genes are TRBV6-1 and TRBJ1-2; D possibly corresponds to TRBD1 (6 bases). The germline V gene has CDR1 MNHNS and CDR2 SASEGT. Trimming took off 1 base at V and 4 bases at J, with 7 bases between the two ends. The CDR3 sequence is 13 residues long. The CDR3 sequence: CASSEGDIYGYTF. As DNA, the CDR3 is TGTGCCAGCAGTGAAGGGGACATCTATGGCTACACCTTC.

This chain joins TRBV7-2 and TRBJ2-4; D is uncertain. The V end was cut by 5 bases, the J end by 1 base, with 12 bases between. The CDR3 is 15 amino acids. In germline, CDR1 is SGHTA, CDR2 FQGNSA. The CDR3 bases are TGTGCCAGCAGCCAGAGGAGATCGGCCAAAAACATTCAGTACTTC. This encodes CASSQRRSAKNIQYF. The full variable domain, its missing parts supplied by reference TRBV7-2 and TRBJ2-4, is GAGVSQSPSNKVTEKGKDVELRCDPISGHTALYWYRQSLGQGLEFLIYFQGNSAPDKSGLPSDRFSAERTGGSVSTLTIQRTQQEDSAVYLCASSQRRSAKNIQYFGAGTRLSVL.

The chain joins TRBV28 to TRBJ1-2; maybe TRBD1 (6 bases). The CDR3 consists of 13 residues. Germline V gene lookup returns CDR1 MDHEN and CDR2 SYDVKM. The V end was cut by 6 bases, the J end by 10 bases, with 18 bases between. CDR3 bases: TGTGCCAGCAGCAAATTCGACAGGACGCTCTACACCTTC. It encodes CASSKFDRTLYTF.

This chain links TRBV6-5 with TRBJ2-3, with D perhaps TRBD1 (5 bases). V dropped 0 bases and J dropped 0 bases, with 10 bases sitting between them. The CDR3 length is 16 residues. Germline V CDR1 and CDR2: MNHEY, SVGAGI. The CDR3 loop is CASSYSTVTSTDTQYF. CDR3 in DNA: TGTGCCAGCAGTTACTCGACAGTCACTAGCACAGATACGCAGTATTTT.

The V gene is TRBV4-2, the J gene TRBJ2-3, with 7 bases that match TRBD2. Germline values: CDR1 LGHNA, CDR2 YNFKEQ. Trimming at V came to 0 bases and at J to 6 bases, leaving 3 bases not matched to a gene. The CDR3 is 14 amino acids. CDR3 sequence: CASSQDAGGDTQYF. Written as DNA, the CDR3 is TGTGCCAGCAGCCAAGATGCCGGGGGGGATACGCAGTATTTT.

Only one count was recorded for this clone. The chain carries TRBV7-8 and TRBJ2-5, with D unresolved. CDR1 and CDR2 (germline): SGHVS, FQNEAQ. V dropped 8 bases and J dropped 4 bases, with 14 bases sitting between them. The CDR3 is 13 amino acids. The DNA of the CDR3 is TGTGCCAGCCGAGCCAGTCTTGGAGAGACCCAGTACTTC. Translated, it gives CASRASLGETQYF.

For the CDR3, the DNA is TGTGCCAGCTCACCAGGGTCAACTAATGAAAAACTGTTTTTT. It is translated as CASSPGSTNEKLFF. This chain connects TRBV18 to TRBJ1-4; no reliable D call. V shed 2 bases and J shed 0 bases, with 4 bases lying between them. This CDR3 contains 14 residues. Germline-derived CDR1 and CDR2 are KGHSH and LQKENI.

The chain recombines TRBV10-1 with TRBJ1-2; the D gene is possibly TRBD1 (5 bases). Trimming took 6 bases from V and 8 from J, leaving 22 bases between them. CDR1 and CDR2 from the germline V gene are WNHNN and SYGVQD (reference sequence). CDR3 size: 15 residues. The CDR3: CASRNKGREFGGYTF. CDR3 sequence (DNA): TGCGCCAGCAGAAATAAAGGCAGGGAATTCGGGGGCTACACCTTC.

This chain links TRBV10-3 with TRBJ1-3; TRBD1 might be the D (5 bases). V was trimmed by 0 bases and J by 0 bases, leaving 18 bases between them. CDR3 length equals 19 residues. Per germline, CDR1 ENHRY and CDR2 SYGVKD. The CDR3 loop reads CAISESFTGTAVSGNTIYF. DNA for the CDR3: TGTGCCATCAGTGAGTCTTTCACCGGGACGGCGGTCTCTGGAAACACCATATATTTT.

The chain employs TRBV13 and TRBJ2-5; the D is unclear. Germline V gene sequence: CDR1 PRHDT, CDR2 FYEKMQ (reference sequence). The CDR3 is 15 residues long. V was cut by 4 bases and J by 1 base, with 13 bases left in between. The CDR3 sequence is CASSYYRDPQETQYF. CDR3 nucleotide sequence: TGTGCCAGCAGCTATTACAGAGATCCCCAAGAGACCCAGTACTTC.

V and J are TRBV28 and TRBJ1-4; TRBD1 matches 7 bases. J was trimmed by 5 bases and V by 8 bases; bases with no gene match: 8. This CDR3 has 14 amino acids. Germline CDR1 and CDR2: MDHEN and SYDVKM. This CDR3 is CASLRAGGNEKLFF. The CDR3 nucleotides read TGTGCCAGCCTCCGGGCAGGGGGGAATGAAAAACTGTTTTTT.

The J gene is TRBJ2-1, the V gene TRBV15; possibly TRBD1 or TRBD2 for D (5 bases each). This CDR3 is built from 16 residues. Germline CDR1 LNHNV, CDR2 YYDKDF (reference sequence). V lost 5 bases and J 4 bases, leaving 18 bases between the germline ends. Here the CDR3 reads CATSRPPGRLYNEQFF. The CDR3 DNA is TGTGCCACCAGCCGACCTCCGGGACGGCTTTACAATGAGCAGTTCTTC.